The 21 T cell receptor beta chains below come from one sample, sequenced in a study of early T cells in non-severe SARS-CoV-2 infection. TCRdb itself ran the 5' RACE reads through MiXCR, one entry per CDR3 protein. The table has over 60,000 distinct CDR3 sequences, 10% seen once. The sample here was whole blood, taken at baseline. The receptors shown here come from an adult who was a healthcare worker with PCR-confirmed SARS-CoV-2 infection or an uninfected control (not recorded which).

J is TRBJ2-4 and V is TRBV11-3; 7 positions match TRBD2. The V segment lost 0 bases and the J segment 4 bases; nucleotides outside the gene matches: 0. The germline gives CDR1 SGHNT, CDR2 YENEEA. This CDR3 is 14 amino acids long. The CDR3 protein is CASSLDGGKNIQYF. CDR3 nucleotides: TGTGCCAGCAGCTTAGACGGGGGGAAAAACATTCAGTACTTC.

This clonotype was detected ten times or more. The rearrangement joins TRBV14 to TRBJ2-1, with D perhaps TRBD1 or TRBD2 (5 bases each). This CDR3 contains 17 residues. The germline V gene has CDR1 SGHDN and CDR2 FVKESK. Trimming stripped 4 bases from V and 7 bases from J, with 23 bases between. The CDR3 reads CASSPLTGTAPRNEQFF. CDR3 DNA: TGTGCCAGCAGCCCGTTAACCGGGACGGCACCTAGGAATGAGCAGTTCTTC.

CDR3 DNA: TGTGCCAGCAGCTCCCTCCCGACAGATACGCAGTATTTT. Protein: CASSSLPTDTQYF. The rearrangement uses TRBV7-3 and TRBJ2-3; D unclear. The CDR3 loop spans 13 amino acids. Germline CDR1 and CDR2: SGHTA and FQGTGA. The V and J ends lost 4 bases and 3 bases respectively, with 8 bases between them.

The chain couples TRBV20-1 to TRBJ2-1; no clear D gene. V was cut by 6 bases and J by 2 bases, with 17 bases left in between. The CDR3 extends over 15 amino acids. Germline V gives CDR1 DFQATT, CDR2 SNEGSKA (reference sequence). The CDR3 DNA follows: TGCAGTGCCACTATCACGGCTACGCCCTACAATGAGCAGTTCTTC. Its protein is CSATITATPYNEQFF.

The V call is TRBV27, the J call TRBJ2-7; 8 bases are a match to TRBD1. With V trimmed by 10 bases and J by 4 bases, 12 bases remained unmatched. CDR3 size: 14 residues. Looked up from germline, CDR1 is MNHEY and CDR2 is SMNVEV (reference sequence). The CDR3 sequence is CATSVGQGLYEQYF. As DNA, the CDR3 is TGTGCCACCAGCGTAGGACAGGGATTATACGAGCAGTACTTC.

This clonotype was recorded at least ten times. The V gene is TRBV11-2, the J gene TRBJ2-4; 8 positions match TRBD1. Germline V CDR1 and CDR2: SGHAT, FQNNGV. V trimming: 5 bases; J trimming: 15 bases; junction bases outside the gene matches: 9. This CDR3 has 12 residues. CDR3 loop: CASSPRGQKPYF. The CDR3 nucleotides are TGTGCCAGCAGCCCCAGGGGGCAAAAACCGTACTTC.

This clonotype was recorded at least ten times. V usage is TRBV7-8 and J usage is TRBJ2-1; no clear D gene. Trimming took 1 base from V and 7 from J, leaving 8 bases between them. In germline, CDR1 is SGHVS, CDR2 FQNEAQ. The CDR3 sequence is 13 residues long. The CDR3 DNA sequence: TGTGCCAGCAGCTTAGGGCCCGGGAATGAGCAGTTCTTC. Its translation is CASSLGPGNEQFF.

The V and J genes are TRBV2 and TRBJ1-1; TRBD1 matches at 7 bases. This CDR3 contains 14 residues. V lost 8 bases to trimming and J lost 9 bases; unmatched junction nucleotides: 15. Germline-derived CDR1 and CDR2 are SNHLY and FYNNEI. CDR3 in DNA: TGTGCCAGCGGAACCGGGGCCCCGGGACAGAAAGCTTTCTTT. Amino acids: CASGTGAPGQKAFF.

This clonotype was seen at least ten times. The chain links TRBV11-2 to TRBJ2-7, with a possible D match to TRBD1 (5 bases). Trimming stripped 6 bases from V and 0 bases from J, with 15 bases between. Per germline, CDR1 SGHAT and CDR2 FQNNGV. This CDR3 region has 15 residues. The CDR3 sequence: CASSYRQIISYEQYF. CDR3 DNA: TGTGCCAGCAGTTATAGACAGATCATCTCCTACGAGCAGTACTTC.

The sample holds a few counts of this clonotype. The rearrangement links TRBV19 to TRBJ2-7; no clear D gene. Per the germline V gene, CDR1 is LNHDA and CDR2 is SQIVND (reference sequence). The CDR3 runs 15 residues. The V end was cut by 2 bases, the J end by 1 base, with 12 bases between. CDR3 sequence: CASSITGGTSYEQYF. The CDR3 nucleotides are TGTGCCAGTAGTATAACGGGCGGTACTTCCTACGAGCAGTACTTC. Full variable domain (remainder filled in from reference TRBV19 and TRBJ2-7): DGGITQSPKYLFRKEGQNVTLSCEQNLNHDAMYWYRQDPGQGLRLIYYSQIVNDFQKGDIAEGYSVSREKKESFPLTVTSAQKNPTAFYLCASSITGGTSYEQYFGPGTRLTVT.

The chain links TRBV11-2 to TRBJ2-7; 9 bases map to TRBD2. The CDR3 contains 15 residues. The germline V gene has CDR1 SGHAT and CDR2 FQNNGV. J gave up 5 bases and V 5 bases, and 10 bases lay outside the gene matches. The CDR3 nucleotides are TGTGCCAGCAGCCCGGCGGGAGGGGGGGTCGACGAGCAGTACTTC. This encodes CASSPAGGGVDEQYF.

In its sample, this clonotype was seen many times. V is TRBV3-1 and J is TRBJ1-1; maybe TRBD1 (6 bases). Deletions cut 1 base from V and 4 bases from J, with 10 bases between. Germline V lookup: CDR1 LGHDT, CDR2 YNNKEL (reference sequence). The CDR3 spans 14 residues. CDR3 amino acids: CASSQAPQGTEAFF. The CDR3 DNA is TGTGCCAGCAGCCAAGCCCCACAGGGCACTGAAGCTTTCTTT. Based on the CDR3 plus reference TRBV3-1 and TRBJ1-1, the full variable domain is DTAVSQTPKYLVTQMGNDKSIKCEQNLGHDTMYWYKQDSKKFLKIMFSYNNKELIINETVPNRFSPKSPDKAHLNLHINSLELGDSAVYFCASSQAPQGTEAFFGQGTRLTVV.

This clonotype showed up just a few times. The rearrangement uses TRBV19 and TRBJ1-2; D unclear. The CDR3 consists of 15 residues. Trimming stripped 1 base from V and 6 bases from J, with 15 bases between. Germline V gene lookup returns CDR1 LNHDA and CDR2 SQIVND (reference sequence). This CDR3 reads CASSIGEGYRDGYTF. In nucleotides, the CDR3 is TGTGCCAGTAGTATAGGCGAAGGATATAGAGATGGCTACACCTTC.

V is TRBV18 and J is TRBJ2-3; D is unclear. Germline assignment: CDR1 KGHSH and CDR2 LQKENI. This CDR3 spans 14 amino acids. V was shortened by 3 bases and J by 0 bases, with 7 bases between the two germline ends. For the CDR3, the DNA is TGTGCCAGCTCACCTGCCGGAAGCACAGATACGCAGTATTTT. This gives the protein CASSPAGSTDTQYF.

In its sample, this clonotype was seen many times. The chain links TRBV30 to TRBJ2-1; D tentatively fits TRBD1 or TRBD2 (5 bases each). The V end was cut by 0 bases, the J end by 6 bases, with 12 bases between. Looked up from germline, CDR1 is GTSNPN and CDR2 is SVGIG (reference sequence). The length of the CDR3 is 14 residues. For the CDR3, the DNA is TGTGCCTGGAGTGTACCGTCGGGGCGCAATGAGCAGTTCTTC. This gives the protein CAWSVPSGRNEQFF.

This clonotype was seen a handful of times. The CDR3, as DNA: TGTGCCAGCAGCCCCGATTTGGCGGGTGACTACGAGCAGTACTTC. It is translated as CASSPDLAGDYEQYF. This chain uses TRBV3-1 with TRBJ2-7; weak D call: TRBD2 (5 bases). The CDR3 extends over 15 amino acids. Per germline, CDR1 LGHDT and CDR2 YNNKEL (reference sequence). V shed 4 bases and J shed 3 bases, with 16 bases lying between them.

This clonotype came up a few times. The chain is built from TRBV11-2 and TRBJ1-6; no firm D call. The CDR3 covers 14 residues. The V end lost 1 base, the J end lost 9 bases, and 10 bases lay between the germline ends. Looked up from germline, CDR1 is SGHAT and CDR2 is FQNNGV. CDR3 protein: CASSLVATPSPLHF. The DNA of the CDR3 is TGTGCCAGCAGCTTAGTCGCTACCCCTTCACCCCTCCACTTT. Full variable domain (missing parts from reference TRBV11-2 and TRBJ1-6): EAGVAQSPRYKIIEKRQSVAFWCNPISGHATLYWYQQILGQGPKLLIQFQNNGVVDDSQLPKDRFSAERLKGVDSTLKIQPAKLEDSAVYLCASSLVATPSPLHFGNGTRLTVT.

At least ten counts were recorded for this clonotype. The chain joins TRBV19 to TRBJ2-2; 9 bases match TRBD2. The CDR3 consists of 15 residues. Germline loops: CDR1 LNHDA, CDR2 SQIVND (reference sequence). The junction had 5 bases not matched to a gene; V was cut back by 4 bases and J by 5 bases. The CDR3 loop is CASSRLAADTGELFF. Written as DNA, the CDR3 is TGTGCCAGTAGTAGACTAGCGGCAGATACCGGGGAGCTGTTTTTT.

This clonotype has only a few counts. The V and J genes are TRBV11-2 and TRBJ1-3, with unresolved D. Germline loops: CDR1 SGHAT, CDR2 FQNNGV. V lost 3 bases to trimming and J lost 4 bases, with 10 bases between them. The length of the CDR3 is 14 residues. The CDR3 sequence: CASSFRNVGNTIYF. CDR3 in DNA: TGTGCCAGCAGCTTTAGAAATGTGGGAAACACCATATATTTT.

This clonotype has at least ten counts. The rearrangement joins TRBV9 to TRBJ2-1, with D tentatively TRBD2 (6 bases). This CDR3 is built from 17 residues. Germline V CDR1 and CDR2: SGDLS, YYNGEE. V was shortened by 0 bases and J by 6 bases, with 19 bases between the two germline ends. CDR3 DNA: TGTGCCAGCAGCGTAGCCACTTTAGGCGGGGTAAGCAATGAGCAGTTCTTC. Translated: CASSVATLGGVSNEQFF. Full variable domain (rest looked up from reference TRBV9 and TRBJ2-1): DSGVTQTPKHLITATGQRVTLRCSPRSGDLSVYWYQQSLDQGLQFLIQYYNGEERAKGNILERFSAQQFPDLHSELNLSSLELGDSALYFCASSVATLGGVSNEQFFGPGTRLTVL.

Only one count was recorded for this clonotype. This chain uses TRBV19 with TRBJ1-5; D ambiguous. CDR3 size: 15 residues. Trimming removed 5 bases from V and 0 bases from J, with 11 bases in between. From germline, CDR1 is LNHDA and CDR2 SQIVND (reference sequence). In DNA form, the CDR3 reads TGTGCCAGTAGTGGTAGGGCGTATAGCAATCAGCCCCAGCATTTT. Amino acid sequence: CASSGRAYSNQPQHF.